This TCR beta chain was documented in a study of T cell changes during pregnancy in multiple sclerosis. Measured with immunoSEQ multiplex PCR; TCRdb has only the in-frame clones, and not every one. The table has about 75,000 clones, roughly nine tenths seen once. The CDR3 extends over 14 amino acids. CDR1 SGHTS and CDR2 YDEGEE come from the germline V gene. The V and J ends lost 1 base and 12 bases respectively, with 17 bases between them. This TCR derives from a female donor in good health, enrolled as a control in a pregnancy study. Sequenced material: peripheral blood, taken in the first trimester of pregnancy. The J gene is TRBJ2-1, the V gene TRBV5-8; TRBD2 might be the D (5 bases). CDR3 loop: CASSLTKGGLGQFF. The CDR3 nucleotides are TGTGCCAGCAGCTTGACCAAAGGAGGTCTGGGGCAGTTCTTC.